These 23 T cell receptor beta chains originate from one sample sequenced in a study of T cell repertoires in aging, cancer and after chemotherapy. A mixed TRB-A/B primer pool amplified rearranged TRB by multiplex touch-down PCR. TCRdb reprocessed the multiplex PCR reads with MiXCR, giving one entry per CDR3 protein. The repertoire holds about 2,200 distinct CDR3 sequences, with 35% to 40% as singletons. TCR beta rearrangements were amplified from peripheral blood genomic DNA. Source material: blood. The receptors here all came from a human donor with a solid tumor.

In its sample, this clonotype was seen a few times. V is TRBV10-3 and J is TRBJ2-1; 10 bases line up with TRBD2. CDR3 length: 19 residues. V dropped 0 bases and J dropped 8; count of bases not matched to a gene: 16. CDR1 is ENHRY, CDR2 SYGVKD, per germline. In DNA form, the CDR3 reads TGTGCCATCAGTGAGTCGAGGATGAGAGCGGGGGGGCCGAACGATGAGCAGTTCTTC. Protein: CAISESRMRAGGPNDEQFF.

V gene TRBV6-1 combines with J gene TRBJ2-2; D call uncertain. The CDR3 runs to 15 residues. With 9 bases removed from V and 1 base from J, the gap between germline ends came to 15 bases. CDR1 and CDR2 (germline): MNHNS, SASEGT. The CDR3 protein is CASYRANGNTGELFF. Written as DNA, the CDR3 is TGTGCCAGTTATAGAGCTAACGGGAACACCGGGGAGCTGTTTTTT.

This clonotype appeared a few times. The chain employs TRBV6-5 and TRBJ2-1; TRBD2 aligns across 13 bases. In germline, CDR1 is MNHEY, CDR2 SVGAGI. With 6 bases clipped from V and 7 bases from J, the junction kept 6 bases outside the gene matches. This CDR3 has 15 residues. The CDR3 DNA follows: TGTGCCAGCAGCGTAGGGACTAGCGGGATGAATGAGCAGTTCTTC. Its protein product is CASSVGTSGMNEQFF.

The chain links TRBV11-2 to TRBJ2-7, with 9 bases aligning to TRBD2. Trimming took 1 base from V and 7 from J; bases not matched to a gene: 2. Germline V gene lookup returns CDR1 SGHAT and CDR2 FQNNGV. The CDR3 length is 13 residues. CDR3 amino acids: CASSLALAGEQYF. CDR3 bases: TGTGCCAGCAGCTTAGCTCTAGCGGGGGAGCAGTACTTC.

The rearrangement links TRBV15 to TRBJ2-2; TRBD2 aligns across 11 bases. CDR3 length: 16 residues. The V gene end was trimmed by 6 bases and the J gene end by 7 bases; junction bases not matched to a gene: 10. CDR1 LNHNV and CDR2 YYDKDF come from the germline V gene (reference sequence). The CDR3 coding sequence is TGTGCCACCAGTAGGATAGCGGGGGGGAAAGTCGGGGAGCTGTTTTTT. It yields the protein CATSRIAGGKVGELFF.

This clonotype was seen only a few times. The CDR3 sequence: CASSLGGLAGGPNNEQFF. The CDR3 region has the DNA TGTGCCAGCAGCTTGGGTGGTTTAGCGGGAGGGCCCAACAATGAGCAGTTCTTC. The chain recombines TRBV7-6 with TRBJ2-1; TRBD2 matches at 11 bases. After removal of 3 bases from V and 5 bases from J, the junction contained 12 bases not matched to a gene. Germline V gene sequence: CDR1 SGHVS, CDR2 FNYEAQ. CDR3 length: 18 residues.

In nucleotides, the CDR3 is TGTGCCAGCACCTCGAGGATGGGGAAGGAGACCCAGTACTTC. It encodes CASTSRMGKETQYF. This chain uses TRBV6-1 with TRBJ2-5; no clear D gene. Germline CDR1 is MNHNS and CDR2 is SASEGT. This CDR3 region has 14 residues. Trimming took 7 bases from V and 5 from J, leaving 17 bases between them.

This clonotype turned up a few times. V is TRBV7-6 and J is TRBJ2-7; D is undetermined. Germline CDR1 SGHVS, CDR2 FNYEAQ. The CDR3 extends over 14 amino acids. V was cut by 2 bases and J by 2 bases, with 10 bases left in between. As DNA, the CDR3 is TGTGCCAGCAGCTTAAGAGCAAATCCCTACGAGCAGTACTTC. Amino acids: CASSLRANPYEQYF. Variable domain in full (rest from reference TRBV7-6 and TRBJ2-7): GAGVSQSPRYKVTKRGQDVALRCDPISGHVSLYWYRQALGQGPEFLTYFNYEAQQDKSGLPNDRFSAERPEGSISTLTIQRTEQRDSAMYRCASSLRANPYEQYFGPGTRLTVT.

This clonotype was seen more than once but under ten times. The chain employs TRBV20-1 and TRBJ2-7; possibly TRBD1 for D (6 bases). The CDR3 contains 15 residues. Germline values: CDR1 DFQATT, CDR2 SNEGSKA (reference sequence). The V end lost 1 base, the J end lost 0 bases, and 13 bases lay between the germline ends. CDR3 nucleotides: TGCAGTGCTAGAGCACCGGGACATCCCTCCTACGAGCAGTACTTC. Its protein is CSARAPGHPSYEQYF.

V usage is TRBV30 and J usage is TRBJ1-1; D unclear. V lost 1 base, J lost 6 bases, and 12 bases lay in between. Germline V lookup: CDR1 GTSNPN, CDR2 SVGIG (reference sequence). This CDR3 comprises 13 residues. DNA of the CDR3: TGTGCCTGGAGTGAGGGCTTGTCGGCTGAAGCTTTCTTT. Translation gives CAWSEGLSAEAFF.

There are a few counts of this clonotype. V usage is TRBV20-1 and J usage is TRBJ2-3, with D possibly matching TRBD2 (6 bases). Germline CDR1 DFQATT, CDR2 SNEGSKA (reference sequence). Trimming pared 6 bases from V and 0 bases from J, leaving 16 bases between. This CDR3 has 15 residues. CDR3 sequence: CSAAGGSGSTDTQYF. The CDR3 nucleotides are TGCAGTGCGGCCGGAGGGAGCGGGAGCACAGATACGCAGTATTTT.

This clonotype occurred a few times. CDR3 DNA sequence: TGTGCCAGTATGGGACAGGGCGGGTTCGTGCCCCAGCATTTT. This translates into CASMGQGGFVPQHF. The chain joins TRBV19 to TRBJ1-5; TRBD1 matches 9 bases. This CDR3 has 14 residues. The V gene end was trimmed by 7 bases and the J gene end by 9 bases; junction bases not matched to a gene: 10. Germline lookup yields CDR1 LNHDA and CDR2 SQIVND (reference sequence).

The CDR3 bases are TGTGCCAGCAGCTCCGGACTAGCGGGGGCCCACTCCCAAGAGACCCAGTACTTC. Translated, it gives CASSSGLAGAHSQETQYF. The chain uses TRBV5-4 and TRBJ2-5; TRBD2 aligns across 13 bases. The germline V gene has CDR1 SGHNT and CDR2 YYREEE (reference sequence). With 3 bases clipped from V and 1 base from J, the junction kept 9 bases outside the gene matches. The CDR3 totals 18 residues.

The gene calls are TRBV5-4 and TRBJ1-2; D gene uncertain. Trimming pared 2 bases from V and 9 bases from J, leaving 8 bases between. The CDR3 sequence is 11 residues long. Germline CDR1 and CDR2: SGHNT and YYREEE (reference sequence). In DNA, the CDR3 is TGTGCCAGCAGCTTAGAAAGGAGCTACACCTTC. Translated: CASSLERSYTF.

J is TRBJ2-1 and V is TRBV7-2; 12 nucleotides align to TRBD1. The length of the CDR3 is 16 residues. Germline values: CDR1 SGHTA, CDR2 FQGNSA. Germline trimming cut 6 bases from V and 7 bases from J; bases unmatched to any gene: 10. CDR3 in DNA: TGTGCCAGCAGTTCTGATCCGGGACAGGGGGCTAATGAGCAGTTCTTC. This sequence encodes CASSSDPGQGANEQFF.

The chain links TRBV20-1 to TRBJ2-6, with TRBD1 matching 9 bases. Looked up from germline, CDR1 is DFQATT and CDR2 is SNEGSKA (reference sequence). The CDR3 covers 20 residues. After removal of 3 bases from V and 4 bases from J, the junction contained 19 bases not matched to a gene. The CDR3 DNA is TGCAGTGCTAGGCACCCTGGGGACAGGGTCGGTTTATGGGGGGCCAACGTCCTGACTTTC. This codes for CSARHPGDRVGLWGANVLTF.

This clonotype was seen a few times. The J gene is TRBJ1-2, the V gene TRBV6-1; tentative D call: TRBD1 (6 bases). The V gene lost 5 bases and the J gene lost 4 bases, with 11 bases spanning the gap. Germline loops: CDR1 MNHNS, CDR2 SASEGT. There are 13 residues in the CDR3. The DNA of the CDR3 is TGTGCCAGCAGTCAGGGGACAAGCTATGGCTACACCTTC. Translating it yields CASSQGTSYGYTF.

The J gene is TRBJ2-3, the V gene TRBV7-9; possibly TRBD1 for D (7 bases). The germline gives CDR1 SEHNR, CDR2 FQNEAQ (reference sequence). The CDR3 runs to 15 residues. V was clipped by 1 base and J by 5 bases, with 13 bases between them. The chain's CDR3 is CASSLVRQGGDTQYF. CDR3 coding DNA: TGTGCCAGCAGCTTAGTAAGGCAGGGGGGAGATACGCAGTATTTT. Full variable domain (rest looked up from reference TRBV7-9 and TRBJ2-3): DTGVSQNPRHKITKRGQNVTFRCDPISEHNRLYWYRQTLGQGPEFLTYFQNEAQLEKSRLLSDRFSAERPKGSFSTLEIQRTEQGDSAMYLCASSLVRQGGDTQYFGPGTRLTVL.

The gene calls are TRBV27 and TRBJ2-7; the D gene is possibly TRBD1 (5 bases). Per germline, CDR1 MNHEY and CDR2 SMNVEV (reference sequence). Between the trimmed V and J ends, which lost 5 bases and 4 bases, there was a span of 15 bases. The CDR3 runs 14 residues. CDR3 amino acids: CASSPQGLQYEQYF. The CDR3 bases are TGTGCCAGCAGTCCGCAGGGATTACAATACGAGCAGTACTTC.

V and J are TRBV20-1 and TRBJ1-5; D remains ambiguous. The germline V gene has CDR1 DFQATT and CDR2 SNEGSKA (reference sequence). The CDR3 consists of 14 residues. Trimming cost V 4 bases and J 4 bases, with 14 bases left between them. CDR3 coding DNA: TGCAGTGCTAATTACCAACTCGGGAATCAGCCCCAGCATTTT. This gives the protein CSANYQLGNQPQHF.

On this clonotype itself: A single base separates this from a much larger clone, so it may be a read error. The CDR3 protein is CASSRLRGWANTGELFF. CDR3 in DNA: TGTGCCAGCAGCCGACTGAGGGGATGGGCGAACACCGGGGAGCTGTTTTTT. The V call is TRBV6-5, the J call TRBJ2-2, with D possibly being TRBD1 or TRBD2 (5 bases each). CDR1 is MNHEY, CDR2 SVGAGI, per germline. This CDR3 has 17 amino acids. Trimming pared 6 bases from V and 0 bases from J, leaving 17 bases between.

This clonotype counts as medium-sized (0.01 to 0.1%). This sequence joins TRBV30 and TRBJ1-1; D unclear. Germline lookup yields CDR1 GTSNPN and CDR2 SVGIG (reference sequence). CDR3 length: 11 residues. V lost 8 bases and J lost 0, with 7 bases in between. The CDR3 is CANPVNTEAFF. In DNA form, the CDR3 reads TGTGCCAACCCAGTGAACACTGAAGCTTTCTTT.

This clonotype came up a few times. The chain couples TRBV7-2 to TRBJ2-2, with unresolved D. Germline V gene sequence: CDR1 SGHTA, CDR2 FQGNSA. Trimming took off 1 base at V and 3 bases at J, with 9 bases between the two ends. The CDR3 runs 15 residues. This chain's CDR3 is CASSLGSLYTGELFF. For the CDR3, the DNA is TGTGCCAGCAGCTTAGGGAGCCTGTACACCGGGGAGCTGTTTTTT. Full variable domain (missing parts from reference TRBV7-2 and TRBJ2-2): GAGVSQSPSNKVTEKGKDVELRCDPISGHTALYWYRQSLGQGLEFLIYFQGNSAPDKSGLPSDRFSAERTGGSVSTLTIQRTQQEDSAVYLCASSLGSLYTGELFFGEGSRLTVL.